The present entry profiles one TCR beta chain with its context. The CDR3 has 16 residues. J was trimmed by 7 bases and V by 2 bases; bases with no gene match: 8. Germline V gene data show CDR1 as SEHNR and CDR2 as FQNEAQ (reference sequence). These data come from a study of blood T cells in healthy people across ages. Alongside a J-beta primer mix, a sample-barcoded 5' primer served in a second PCR lasting about 7 to 12 cycles. TCRdb re-called the 5' RACE reads through MiXCR, storing one row per CDR3 protein. The sample carries approximately 770,000 distinct CDR3 sequences, roughly 64% recorded once. The sequence came from a man younger than 40 in good health. Sequenced sample: blood. The J gene is TRBJ2-1, the V gene TRBV7-9; 10 bases are shared with TRBD2. In DNA, the CDR3 is TGTGCCAGCAGCTTATCATCGGGACTAGCGCCTAATGAGCAGTTCTTC. Translated, it gives CASSLSSGLAPNEQFF.